The clone carrying this TCR beta chain has at least ten counts. What it binds is not known. This CDR3 is 15 amino acids long. CDR1 is SGHRS, CDR2 YFSETQ, per germline. Trimming removed 0 bases at V and 5 bases at J, with 14 bases between. Profiled with immunoSEQ multiplex PCR; TCRdb holds only in-frame clones, not every one. This table has 850,000 to 1,200,000 clones, about 75% appearing once. This sample was taken from a study of shared clonotypes between healthy human individuals. Study-wide results and limits: The sharing of 4.5% to 5.5% of naive CD4 clonotypes was seen across a handful of donors.

This chain connects TRBV5-1 to TRBJ1-1, with unresolved D. The clonotype originates from a man between 18 and 35 years old in good health. Material for sequencing was memory CD4+ T cells sorted from blood. Subset given: CD45RA-negative fraction. As DNA, the CDR3 is TGCGCCAGCAGCTTGGAATCGGCCTTCGGGACTGAAGCTTTCTTT. It codes for CASSLESAFGTEAFF.